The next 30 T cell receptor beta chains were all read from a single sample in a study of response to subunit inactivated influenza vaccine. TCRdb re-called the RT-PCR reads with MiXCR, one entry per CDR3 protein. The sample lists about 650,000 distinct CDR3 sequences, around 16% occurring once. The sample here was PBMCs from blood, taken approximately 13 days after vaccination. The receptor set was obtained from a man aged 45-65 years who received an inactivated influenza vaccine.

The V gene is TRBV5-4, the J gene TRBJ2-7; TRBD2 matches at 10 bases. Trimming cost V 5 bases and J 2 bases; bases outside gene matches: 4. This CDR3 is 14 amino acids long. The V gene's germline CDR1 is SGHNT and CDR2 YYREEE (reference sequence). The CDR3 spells CASRKGLAPYEQYF. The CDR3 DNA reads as TGTGCCAGCAGGAAGGGACTAGCGCCCTACGAGCAGTACTTC.

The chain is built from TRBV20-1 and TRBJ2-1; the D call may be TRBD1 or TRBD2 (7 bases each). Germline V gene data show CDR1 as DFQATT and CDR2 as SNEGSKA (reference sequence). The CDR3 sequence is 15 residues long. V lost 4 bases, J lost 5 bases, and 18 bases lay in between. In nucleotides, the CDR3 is TGCAGTGCTACCTCCCTCAGGGGGGGTGACAATGAGCAGTTCTTC. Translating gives CSATSLRGGDNEQFF.

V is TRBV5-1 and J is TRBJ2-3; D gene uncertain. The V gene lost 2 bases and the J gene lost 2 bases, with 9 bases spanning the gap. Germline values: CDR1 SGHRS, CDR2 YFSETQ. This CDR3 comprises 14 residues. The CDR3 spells CASSFMGNTDTQYF. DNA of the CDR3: TGCGCCAGCAGCTTTATGGGAAACACAGATACGCAGTATTTT.

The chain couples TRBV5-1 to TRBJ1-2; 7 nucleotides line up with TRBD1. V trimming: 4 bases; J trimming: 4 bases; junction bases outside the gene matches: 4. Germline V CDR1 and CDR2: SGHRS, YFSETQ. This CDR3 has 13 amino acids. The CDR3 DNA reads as TGCGCCAGCAGCGAACAGGGGACCTATGGCTACACCTTC. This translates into CASSEQGTYGYTF.

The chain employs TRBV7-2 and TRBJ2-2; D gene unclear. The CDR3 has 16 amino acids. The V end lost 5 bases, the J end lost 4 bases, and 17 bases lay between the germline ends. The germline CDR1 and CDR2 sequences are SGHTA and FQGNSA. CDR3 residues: CASSPSRNPSTGELFF. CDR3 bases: TGTGCCAGCAGCCCATCCAGAAATCCGAGCACCGGGGAGCTGTTTTTT.

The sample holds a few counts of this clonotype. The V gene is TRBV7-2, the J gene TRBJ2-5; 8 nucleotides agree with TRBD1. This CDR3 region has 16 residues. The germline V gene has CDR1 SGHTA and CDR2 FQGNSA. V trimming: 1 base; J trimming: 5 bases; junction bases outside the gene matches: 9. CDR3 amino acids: CASSLDGQGLRETQYF. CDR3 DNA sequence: TGTGCCAGCAGCTTAGATGGACAGGGCCTTAGGGAGACCCAGTACTTC.

Here the CDR3 DNA reads TGTGCCATCAGTGAGACCACCGGGAAGTCCTATACGCAGTATTTT. Its protein product is CAISETTGKSYTQYF. V gene TRBV10-3 combines with J gene TRBJ2-3, with D maybe TRBD2 (5 bases). The length of the CDR3 is 15 residues. Germline V gene sequence: CDR1 ENHRY, CDR2 SYGVKD. Trimming left V 2 bases short and J 7 bases short, with 16 bases between.

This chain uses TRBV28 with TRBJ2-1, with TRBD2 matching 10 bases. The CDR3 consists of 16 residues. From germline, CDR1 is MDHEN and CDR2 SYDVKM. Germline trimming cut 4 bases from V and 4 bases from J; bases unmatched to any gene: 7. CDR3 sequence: CASSSRLLAGYNEQFF. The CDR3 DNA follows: TGTGCCAGCAGTTCAAGGTTACTAGCGGGGTACAATGAGCAGTTCTTC.

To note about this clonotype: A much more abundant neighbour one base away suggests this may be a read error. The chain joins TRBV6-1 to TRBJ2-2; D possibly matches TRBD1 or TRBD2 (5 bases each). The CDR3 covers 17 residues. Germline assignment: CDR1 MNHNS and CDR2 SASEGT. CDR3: CASSEGRAELNTGELSF. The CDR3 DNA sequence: TGTGCCAGCAGTGAAGGCAGGGCAGAACTGAACACCGGGGAGCTGTCTTTT.

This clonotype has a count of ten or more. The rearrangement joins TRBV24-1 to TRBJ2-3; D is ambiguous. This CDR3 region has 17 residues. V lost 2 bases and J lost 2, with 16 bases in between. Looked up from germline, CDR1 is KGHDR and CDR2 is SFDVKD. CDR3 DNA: TGTGCCACCAGTGATTCACGAAGGGCGTTGTACACAGATACGCAGTATTTT. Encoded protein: CATSDSRRALYTDTQYF.

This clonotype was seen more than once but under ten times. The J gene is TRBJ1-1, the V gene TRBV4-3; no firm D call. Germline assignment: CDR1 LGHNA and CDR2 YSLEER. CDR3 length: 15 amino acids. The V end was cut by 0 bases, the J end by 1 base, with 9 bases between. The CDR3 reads CASSQETHQNTEAFF. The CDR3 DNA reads TGCGCCAGCAGCCAAGAGACCCACCAGAACACTGAAGCTTTCTTT.

The CDR3 region is CSATVLTSTDTQYF. The CDR3, as DNA: TGCAGTGCTACGGTACTAACCAGCACAGATACGCAGTATTTT. V is TRBV20-1 and J is TRBJ2-3; unclear D gene. This CDR3 is built from 14 residues. Germline CDR1 reads DFQATT; CDR2 reads SNEGSKA (reference sequence). V dropped 4 bases and J dropped 0 bases, with 11 bases sitting between them.

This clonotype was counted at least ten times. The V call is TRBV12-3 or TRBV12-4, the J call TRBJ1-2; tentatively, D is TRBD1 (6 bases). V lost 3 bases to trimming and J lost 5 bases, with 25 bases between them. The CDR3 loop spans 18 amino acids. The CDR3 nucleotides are TGTGCCAGCAGTTTTTCATTTGAGGGACATACGCGGCATTATGGCTACACCTTC. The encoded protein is CASSFSFEGHTRHYGYTF.

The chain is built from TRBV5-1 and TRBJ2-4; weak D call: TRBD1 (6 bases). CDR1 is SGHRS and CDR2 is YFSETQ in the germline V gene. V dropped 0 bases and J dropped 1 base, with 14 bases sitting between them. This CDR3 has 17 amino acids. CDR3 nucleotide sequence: TGCGCCAGCAGCTTGGACGGACAGCGCCTGGCCAAAAACATTCAGTACTTC. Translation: CASSLDGQRLAKNIQYF. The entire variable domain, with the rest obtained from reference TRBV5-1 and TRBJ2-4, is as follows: KAGVTQTPRYLIKTRGQQVTLSCSPISGHRSVSWYQQTPGQGLQFLFEYFSETQRNKGNFPGRFSGRQFSNSRSEMNVSTLELGDSALYLCASSLDGQRLAKNIQYFGAGTRLSVL.

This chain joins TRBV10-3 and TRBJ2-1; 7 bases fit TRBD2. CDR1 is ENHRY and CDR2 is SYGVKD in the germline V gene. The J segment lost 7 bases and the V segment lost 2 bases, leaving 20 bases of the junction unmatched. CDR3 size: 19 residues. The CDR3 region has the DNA TGTGCCATCAGTGAGGCCCTCCCCCCTAGCGGCGGACGAAGGAATGAGCAGTTCTTC. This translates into CAISEALPPSGGRRNEQFF.

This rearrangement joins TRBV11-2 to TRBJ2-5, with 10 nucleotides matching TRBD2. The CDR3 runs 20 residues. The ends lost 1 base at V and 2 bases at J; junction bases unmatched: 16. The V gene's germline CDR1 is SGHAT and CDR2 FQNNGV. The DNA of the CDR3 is TGTGCCAGCAGCTTAGTTGTTTGGACTAGCGGTTTGAGGGGGCAAGAGACCCAGTACTTC. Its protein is CASSLVVWTSGLRGQETQYF.

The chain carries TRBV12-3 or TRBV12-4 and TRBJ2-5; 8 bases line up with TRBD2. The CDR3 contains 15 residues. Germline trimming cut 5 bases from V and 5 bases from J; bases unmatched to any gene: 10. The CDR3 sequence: CASSRSGGGSETQYF. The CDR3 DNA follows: TGTGCCAGCAGTAGGTCCGGGGGGGGAAGTGAGACCCAGTACTTC.

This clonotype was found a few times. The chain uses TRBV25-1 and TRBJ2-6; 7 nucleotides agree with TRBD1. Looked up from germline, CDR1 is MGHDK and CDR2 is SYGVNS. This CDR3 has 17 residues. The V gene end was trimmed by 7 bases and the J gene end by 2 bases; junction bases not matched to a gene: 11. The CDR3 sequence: CASNPQRGLPGANVLTF. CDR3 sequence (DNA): TGTGCCAGCAATCCCCAGAGGGGGCTACCTGGGGCCAACGTCCTGACTTTC.

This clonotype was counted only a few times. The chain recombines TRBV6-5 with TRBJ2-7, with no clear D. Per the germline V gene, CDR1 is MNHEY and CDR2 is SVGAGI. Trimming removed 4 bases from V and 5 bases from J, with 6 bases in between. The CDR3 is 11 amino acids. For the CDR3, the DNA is TGTGCCAGCAGTTCACTACACGAGCAGTACTTC. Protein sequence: CASSSLHEQYF.

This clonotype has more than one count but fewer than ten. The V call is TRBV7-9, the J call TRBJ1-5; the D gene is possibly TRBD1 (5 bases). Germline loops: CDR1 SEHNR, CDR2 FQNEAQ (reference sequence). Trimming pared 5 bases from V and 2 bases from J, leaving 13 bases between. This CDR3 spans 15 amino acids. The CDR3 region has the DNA TGTGCCAGCAGCCCCGCAGGGTTTGGCAATCAGCCCCAGCATTTT. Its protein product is CASSPAGFGNQPQHF.

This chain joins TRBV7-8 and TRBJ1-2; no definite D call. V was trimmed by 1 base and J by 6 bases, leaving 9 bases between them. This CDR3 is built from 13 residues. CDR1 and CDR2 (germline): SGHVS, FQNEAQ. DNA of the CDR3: TGTGCCAGCAGCTTAGACGCCAGGAATGGCTACACCTTC. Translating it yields CASSLDARNGYTF.

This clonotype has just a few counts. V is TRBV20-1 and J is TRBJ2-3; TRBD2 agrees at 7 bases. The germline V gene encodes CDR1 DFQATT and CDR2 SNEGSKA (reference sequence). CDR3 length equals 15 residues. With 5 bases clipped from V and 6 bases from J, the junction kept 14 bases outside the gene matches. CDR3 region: CSAFLSAGVPDTQYF. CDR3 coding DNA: TGCAGTGCTTTCCTATCCGCGGGAGTACCGGATACGCAGTATTTT.

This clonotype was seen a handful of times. CDR3 residues: CAISENPNTGELFF. The CDR3 bases are TGTGCCATCAGTGAGAATCCGAACACCGGGGAGCTGTTTTTT. The chain uses TRBV10-3 and TRBJ2-2; D call uncertain. CDR3 length equals 14 residues. Trimming cost V 2 bases and J 0 bases, with 4 bases left between them. CDR1 ENHRY and CDR2 SYGVKD come from the germline V gene.

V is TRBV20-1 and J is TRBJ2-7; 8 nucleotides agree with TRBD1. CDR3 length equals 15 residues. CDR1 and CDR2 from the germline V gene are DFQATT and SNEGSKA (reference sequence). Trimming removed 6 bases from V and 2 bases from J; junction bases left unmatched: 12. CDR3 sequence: CSAPGRRQGTYEQYF. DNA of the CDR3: TGCAGTGCACCCGGTAGGAGACAGGGGACCTACGAGCAGTACTTC.

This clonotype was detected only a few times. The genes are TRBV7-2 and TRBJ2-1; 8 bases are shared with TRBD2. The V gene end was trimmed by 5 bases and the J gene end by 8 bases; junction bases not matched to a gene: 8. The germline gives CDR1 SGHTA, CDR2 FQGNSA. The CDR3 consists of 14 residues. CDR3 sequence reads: CASSIGTSVYEQFF. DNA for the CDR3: TGTGCCAGCAGCATTGGGACTAGTGTCTATGAGCAGTTCTTC. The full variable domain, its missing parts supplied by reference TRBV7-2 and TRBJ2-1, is GAGVSQSPSNKVTEKGKDVELRCDPISGHTALYWYRQSLGQGLEFLIYFQGNSAPDKSGLPSDRFSAERTGGSVSTLTIQRTQQEDSAVYLCASSIGTSVYEQFFGPGTRLTVL.

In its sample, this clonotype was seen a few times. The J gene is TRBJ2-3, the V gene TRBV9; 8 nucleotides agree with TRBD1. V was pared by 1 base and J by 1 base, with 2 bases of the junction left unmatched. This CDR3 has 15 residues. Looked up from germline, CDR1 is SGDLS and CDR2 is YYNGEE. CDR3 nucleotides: TGTGCCAGCAGCGTATTGGGACAGGGCACAGATACGCAGTATTTT. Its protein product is CASSVLGQGTDTQYF. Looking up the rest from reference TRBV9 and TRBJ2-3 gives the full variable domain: DSGVTQTPKHLITATGQRVTLRCSPRSGDLSVYWYQQSLDQGLQFLIQYYNGEERAKGNILERFSAQQFPDLHSELNLSSLELGDSALYFCASSVLGQGTDTQYFGPGTRLTVL.

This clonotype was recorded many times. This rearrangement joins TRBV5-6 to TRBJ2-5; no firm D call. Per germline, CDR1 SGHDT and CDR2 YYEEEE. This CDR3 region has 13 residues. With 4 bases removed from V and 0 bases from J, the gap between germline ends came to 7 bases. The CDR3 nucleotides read TGTGCCAGCAGCCGCCGAGACCAAGAGACCCAGTACTTC. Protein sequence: CASSRRDQETQYF.

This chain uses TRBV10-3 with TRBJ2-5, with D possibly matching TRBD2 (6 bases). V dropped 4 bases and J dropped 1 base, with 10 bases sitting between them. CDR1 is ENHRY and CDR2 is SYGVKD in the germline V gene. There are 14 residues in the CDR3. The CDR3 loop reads CAISGTTTQETQYF. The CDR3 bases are TGTGCCATCAGTGGGACTACAACCCAAGAGACCCAGTACTTC.

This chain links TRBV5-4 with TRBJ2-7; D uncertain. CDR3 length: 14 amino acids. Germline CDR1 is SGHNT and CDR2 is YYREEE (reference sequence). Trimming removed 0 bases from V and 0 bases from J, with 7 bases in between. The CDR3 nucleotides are TGTGCCAGCAGCTTGGAATCAACCTCCTACGAGCAGTACTTC. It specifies CASSLESTSYEQYF.

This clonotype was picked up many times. As DNA, the CDR3 is TGCAGTGCTAGTGCCGGGACTAGCGGGTACGAGCAGTACTTC. Protein: CSASAGTSGYEQYF. The gene calls are TRBV20-1 and TRBJ2-7; 12 bases map to TRBD2. J lost 4 bases, V lost 3 bases, and 4 bases had no gene match. CDR1 is DFQATT and CDR2 is SNEGSKA in the germline V gene (reference sequence). This CDR3 has 14 residues.